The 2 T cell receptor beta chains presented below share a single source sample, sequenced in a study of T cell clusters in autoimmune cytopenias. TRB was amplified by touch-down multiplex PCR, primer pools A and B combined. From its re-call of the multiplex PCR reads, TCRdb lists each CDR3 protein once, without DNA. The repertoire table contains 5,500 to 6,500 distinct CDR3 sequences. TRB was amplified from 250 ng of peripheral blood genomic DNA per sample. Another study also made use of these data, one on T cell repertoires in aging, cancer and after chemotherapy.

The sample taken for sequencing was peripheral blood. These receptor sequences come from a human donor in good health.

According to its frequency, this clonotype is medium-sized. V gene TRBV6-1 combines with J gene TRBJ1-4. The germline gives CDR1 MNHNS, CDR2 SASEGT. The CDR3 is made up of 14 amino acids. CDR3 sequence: CASSPTPEGEKLFF.

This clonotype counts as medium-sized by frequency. CDR3 sequence reads: CAWSVQVYTQYF. J is TRBJ2-3 and V is TRBV30. The CDR3 runs 12 residues. Per germline, CDR1 GTSNPN and CDR2 SVGIG (reference sequence). Based on the CDR3 plus reference TRBV30 and TRBJ2-3, the full variable domain is SQTIHQWPATLVQPVGSPLSLECTVEGTSNPNLYWYRQAAGRGLQLLFYSVGIGQISSEVPQNLSASRPQDRQFILSSKKLLLSDSGFYLCAWSVQVYTQYFGPGTRLTVL.